What follows are 5 T cell receptor beta chains derived from one specimen sequenced in a study of sequential checkpoint blockade in melanoma. The treatment here: randomized to nivolumab then ipilimumab (arm A) or the reverse (arm B). Profiling relied on immunoSEQ multiplex PCR, and the TCRdb table lists in-frame clones only, not all of them. The repertoire consists of 3,000 to 3,500 clones, with around a fifth occurring once and the leading ten covering more than 15%. Source: tumor tissue (inferred from file names), taken from a patient given nivolumab and ipilimumab in sequence. Source of these receptors: a human patient with melanoma. Some clones in this sample may be carry-over from other donors' samples.

The genes are TRBV10-2 and TRBJ2-2; possibly TRBD1 or TRBD2 for D (5 bases each). The CDR3 has 14 amino acids. V lost 8 bases to trimming and J lost 1 base, with 11 bases between them. Per the germline V gene, CDR1 is WSHSY and CDR2 is SAAADI. CDR3 nucleotide sequence: TGCGCCAGCGAGGGACGGAAGAACACCGGGGAGCTGTTTTTT. Translated, it gives CASEGRKNTGELFF.

By sample fraction, this clone is medium-sized. The gene calls are TRBV7-1 and TRBJ1-2; D might be TRBD1 (5 bases). TRBV7-1 has ORF status, its function being uncertain. This CDR3 spans 14 amino acids. Trimming shortened V by 4 bases and J by 8 bases, and 17 bases separated the two germline ends. CDR3 bases: TGTGCCAGCAGCTTACATCCAGGGAAGTGGGGCTACACCTTC. Amino acids: CASSLHPGKWGYTF.

The gene calls are TRBV12-1 and TRBJ1-4; whether TRBD1, the table's D call, matches the DNA was not checked. TRBV12-1 is noted as a pseudogene. The CDR3 totals 15 residues. The CDR3 here is CASSFAHRVGEKLFF. The CDR3 nucleotides are TGTGCCAGCAGCTTTGCGCACAGGGTAGGGGAAAAACTGTTTTTT.

This clone showed up just once. The chain carries TRBV29-1 and TRBJ2-4; TRBD1 matches 11 bases. Germline V CDR1 and CDR2: SQVTM, ANQGSEA. The junction had 6 bases not matched to a gene; V was cut back by 5 bases and J by 3 bases. This CDR3 is built from 15 residues. The CDR3 region is CSVTRGQGGKNIQYF. CDR3 in DNA: TGCAGCGTTACCCGGGGACAGGGGGGCAAAAACATTCAGTACTTC.

This clone is termed large (0.1 to 1%). The V gene is TRBV10-3, the J gene TRBJ1-1, with D perhaps matching TRBD1 (5 bases). V was cut by 2 bases and J by 1 base, with 11 bases left in between. The CDR3 is made up of 15 amino acids. From germline, CDR1 is ENHRY and CDR2 SYGVKD. The CDR3 loop is CAISEGGTPNTEAFF. The CDR3 bases are TGTGCCATCAGTGAGGGGGGGACCCCGAACACTGAAGCTTTCTTT.